This TCR beta chain was identified during a study of control samples from healthy donors and cancer patients. Sequencing was performed with immunoSEQ multiplex PCR; in TCRdb, only in-frame clones are kept and a portion is missing. The repertoire consists of about 90,000 clones, with 90% occurring once and the leading ten covering more than 3.5%. The CDR3 length is 20 residues. Germline V CDR1 and CDR2: LNHNV, YYDKDF (reference sequence). The V and J ends lost 0 bases and 1 base respectively, with 22 bases between them. Source material: blood. The sequence was obtained from a woman under 30 in good health. V is TRBV15 and J is TRBJ1-3; no reliable D call. The CDR3 coding sequence is TGTGCCACCAGCAGAGACCGGGCTTTGTCAGCCCATGAATCTGGAAACACCATATATTTT. Residues: CATSRDRALSAHESGNTIYF.